This T cell receptor beta chain derives from a study of blood T cell repertoires in COVID-19. Whole-study context: Sites across the United States, Italy and Spain contributed samples from acute and convalescent COVID-19. PBMCs, B-cell-depleted T cells, or T cells provided the cDNA or gDNA that made up the material.

In the source study's methods: Quantification of nucleated cells was approximated via reference gene primer amplification. Assay used: immunoSEQ multiplex PCR; TCRdb lists only in-frame clones, some missing. V and J calls and clone size follow that table, whereas D and trimming were derived from the DNA. The sample lists around 260,000 clones, about 90% seen once, with 1.5% in the top ten. Trimming removed 5 bases at V and 8 bases at J, with 18 bases between. CDR1 and CDR2 (germline): SNHLY, FYNNEI. The CDR3 sequence is 15 residues long. This clonotype was obtained from a woman in her 40s who had recovered from COVID-19. Sequenced material: peripheral blood. This chain uses TRBV2 with TRBJ1-4, with D perhaps TRBD1 (5 bases). The CDR3: CASSQLAGKGEKLFF. The CDR3 DNA is TGTGCCAGCAGTCAACTCGCAGGGAAAGGGGAAAAACTGTTTTTT.